This T cell receptor beta chain emerged from a study of T cells in Graves' hyperthyroidism and ophthalmopathy. Germline V lookup: CDR1 SGHAT, CDR2 FQNNGV. CDR3 length equals 11 residues. The V end lost 5 bases, the J end lost 6 bases, and 8 bases lay between the germline ends. These patients, aged 18 to 65, had recently diagnosed hyperthyroidism lasting under 2 months. The TCR beta CDR3 regions underwent amplification using RNA transcripts as the source. Initially, a first-round RT-PCR of the TCR CDR3 employed the HTBI primer set. TCRdb recomputed calls from the multiplex PCR reads with MiXCR, one row per CDR3 protein. This table has about 360,000 distinct CDR3 sequences, over 10% appearing once. This clonotype has a count of ten or more.

The receptor comes from a woman in her late teens or twenties with Graves' hyperthyroidism. Input material: blood. The rearrangement uses TRBV11-2 and TRBJ2-7; D uncertain. CDR3 sequence reads: CASSNAAEQYF. CDR3 DNA: TGTGCCAGCAGCAATGCAGCCGAGCAGTACTTC.